This is a list of T cell receptor beta chains from one sample in a study of Ad26.COV2.S vaccination and SARS-CoV-2 variants. Produced via immunoSEQ multiplex PCR; TCRdb's table is partial and in-frame only. The table has approximately 500,000 clones, 87% seen once. Specimen: peripheral blood, collected in a trial of Ad26.COV2.S vaccine versus placebo. These TCRs come from a person between 18 and 65 years old who received the Ad26.COV2.S COVID-19 vaccine or a placebo. CDR3s include the opening cysteine and the closing phenylalanine or tryptophan. Some rows mark clone size as missing; the rest say once, few, many or name a class of expanded clone.

v_gene: TRBV6-6; abundance: few; j_gene: TRBJ1-5; CDR3aa: CASSYPGFRSDQPQHF
v_gene: TRBV28; abundance: once; j_gene: TRBJ2-3; CDR3aa: CASSLPVGAQYF
v_gene: TRBV6-2/TRBV6-3; abundance: -; j_gene: TRBJ2-5; CDR3aa: CASSSLPPGVGGSETQYF
v_gene: TRBV29-1; abundance: -; j_gene: TRBJ2-4; CDR3aa: CSVFGSGSHIQYF
v_gene: TRBV5-6; abundance: -; j_gene: TRBJ1-2; CDR3aa: CASSLAPGIQGNYGYTF
v_gene: TRBV10-3; abundance: -; j_gene: TRBJ2-3; CDR3aa: CATYKGYSTDTQYF
v_gene: TRBV28; abundance: -; j_gene: TRBJ1-5; CDR3aa: CASSLQGTQPQHF
v_gene: TRBV5-6; abundance: -; j_gene: TRBJ1-4; CDR3aa: CASRISGTANEKLFF
v_gene: TRBV28; abundance: -; j_gene: TRBJ1-2; CDR3aa: CASSSRPEGEIYGYTF
v_gene: TRBV7-9; abundance: -; j_gene: TRBJ2-1; CDR3aa: CASSQVANPLGYNEQFF
v_gene: TRBV3-1/TRBV3-2; abundance: -; j_gene: TRBJ2-3; CDR3aa: CASSQVSPVGTQYF
v_gene: TRBV15; abundance: -; j_gene: TRBJ1-2; CDR3aa: CATSRVRTALNGYTF
v_gene: TRBV3-1/TRBV3-2; abundance: -; j_gene: TRBJ2-1; CDR3aa: CASSLFGRANEQFF
v_gene: TRBV6-2/TRBV6-3; abundance: -; j_gene: TRBJ2-5; CDR3aa: CASSYSRAASIGGGETQYF
v_gene: TRBV19; abundance: once; j_gene: TRBJ1-1; CDR3aa: CASTTTYPGTGWLNTEAFF
v_gene: TRBV11-1; abundance: -; j_gene: TRBJ1-1; CDR3aa: CASSPDIGYTEAFF
v_gene: TRBV21-1; abundance: -; j_gene: TRBJ2-7; CDR3aa: CASSEGEKSSYEQYF
v_gene: TRBV5-1; abundance: -; j_gene: TRBJ2-2; CDR3aa: CASSLAGGGTGELFF
v_gene: TRBV7-9; abundance: few; j_gene: TRBJ1-1; CDR3aa: CASSAPDRGRTEAFF
v_gene: TRBV28; abundance: once; j_gene: TRBJ1-6; CDR3aa: CASSLTGPRNSPLHF
v_gene: TRBV19; abundance: -; j_gene: TRBJ2-7; CDR3aa: CASSNGGEQYF
v_gene: TRBV9; abundance: once; j_gene: TRBJ2-3; CDR3aa: CASSVGPTDTQYF
v_gene: TRBV5-8; abundance: -; j_gene: TRBJ2-6; CDR3aa: CASSSIGTSGMAGANVLTF
v_gene: TRBV7-6; abundance: -; j_gene: TRBJ2-1; CDR3aa: CASSLVGDGEQFF
v_gene: TRBV28; abundance: -; j_gene: TRBJ2-5; CDR3aa: CAIGQRRETQYF
v_gene: TRBV4-3; abundance: once; j_gene: TRBJ2-1; CDR3aa: CASSQEFGWASGYNEQFF
v_gene: TRBV2; abundance: -; j_gene: TRBJ1-2; CDR3aa: CASRGGYGYTF
v_gene: TRBV19; abundance: -; j_gene: TRBJ1-5; CDR3aa: CASTDYSNQPQHF
v_gene: TRBV4-1; abundance: once; j_gene: TRBJ2-1; CDR3aa: CASSQVTSPNEQFF
v_gene: TRBV6-5; abundance: -; j_gene: TRBJ2-7; CDR3aa: CAIDGQTYYEQYF
v_gene: TRBV5-1; abundance: -; j_gene: TRBJ2-6; CDR3aa: CASSLEGSGANVLTF
v_gene: TRBV28; abundance: -; j_gene: TRBJ1-1; CDR3aa: CASSLLSVNTEAFF
v_gene: TRBV5-1; abundance: -; j_gene: TRBJ2-7; CDR3aa: CASSYGTIPYEQYF
v_gene: TRBV5-5; abundance: -; j_gene: TRBJ1-1; CDR3aa: CASSLSLTWVLNTEAFF
v_gene: TRBV4-3; abundance: -; j_gene: TRBJ1-2; CDR3aa: CASSQEERTVESYYTF
v_gene: TRBV4-1; abundance: -; j_gene: TRBJ2-5; CDR3aa: CASSQGQTPQETQYF
v_gene: TRBV10-3; abundance: once; j_gene: TRBJ2-7; CDR3aa: CAISESIRAVEQYF
v_gene: TRBV28; abundance: -; j_gene: TRBJ2-1; CDR3aa: CASSFFVPSGRAAQFF
v_gene: TRBV11-2; abundance: -; j_gene: TRBJ2-6; CDR3aa: CASSLLGGVSGANVLTF